This T cell receptor (beta chain) was identified during a study of T cells after yellow fever vaccination. Study results and limitations: A weaker but faster secondary response was observed, peaking on day 5 versus 15.

The 5'RACE template-switching step produced TCR cDNA and added a universal primer site and UMIs. TCRdb passed the 5' RACE reads through MiXCR, listing each CDR3 protein once. The sample gives 300,000 to 450,000 distinct CDR3 sequences, approximately 5.7% of which show up once; about 15% is in the top ten. Points on this clonotype: Its antigen is currently unknown.

CDR3 length equals 13 residues. Germline V gives CDR1 SEHNR, CDR2 FQNEAQ (reference sequence). V lost 1 base to trimming and J lost 4 bases, with 6 bases between them. This clonotype was obtained from a man aged 25 to 40 who received the YFV17D yellow fever vaccine. The chain has TRBV7-9 and TRBJ2-3; D call uncertain. Here the sequenced sample was PBMCs, taken 5 days after the yellow fever booster vaccination. The CDR3 loop is CASSLDAPDTQYF. The CDR3 DNA reads TGTGCCAGCAGCTTAGACGCCCCAGATACGCAGTATTTT.